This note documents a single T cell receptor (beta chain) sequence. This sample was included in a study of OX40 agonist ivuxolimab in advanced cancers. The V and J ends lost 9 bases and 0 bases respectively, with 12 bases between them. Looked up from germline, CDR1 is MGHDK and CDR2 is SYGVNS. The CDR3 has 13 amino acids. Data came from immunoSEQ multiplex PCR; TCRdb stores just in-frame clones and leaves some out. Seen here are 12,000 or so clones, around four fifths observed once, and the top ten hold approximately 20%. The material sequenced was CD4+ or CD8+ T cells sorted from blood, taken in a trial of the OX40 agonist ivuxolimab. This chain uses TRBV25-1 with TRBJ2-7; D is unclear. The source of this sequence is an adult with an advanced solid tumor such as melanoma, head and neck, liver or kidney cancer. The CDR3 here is CASTDWDSYEQYF. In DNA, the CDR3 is TGTGCCAGTACCGACTGGGACTCCTACGAGCAGTACTTC.